The 17 T cell receptor beta chains given below trace back to one sample, sequenced in a study of blood T cell repertoires in COVID-19. Assay used: immunoSEQ multiplex PCR; TCRdb lists only in-frame clones, some missing. The sample includes about 200,000 clones, roughly 90% of them seen just once. Material for sequencing was PBMCs or T cells enriched from blood (not recorded which). These receptors all stem from a woman in her 30s with acute COVID-19.

The rearrangement uses TRBV27 and TRBJ2-2; D is unresolved. Germline lookup yields CDR1 MNHEY and CDR2 SMNVEV (reference sequence). The V and J ends lost 2 bases and 8 bases respectively, with 9 bases between them. CDR3 length: 13 amino acids. CDR3 DNA sequence: TGTGCCAGCAGTTTAATGGTAGAAGGGGAGCTGTTTTTT. Its translation is CASSLMVEGELFF.

The V gene is TRBV6-5, the J gene TRBJ1-1; D is possibly TRBD1 (5 bases). The CDR3 totals 15 residues. Germline CDR1 reads MNHEY; CDR2 reads SVGAGI. With 6 bases removed from V and 1 base from J, the gap between germline ends came to 15 bases. DNA for the CDR3: TGTGCCAGCAGATCAGTGACAAGGGGGAACACTGAAGCTTTCTTT. Its translation: CASRSVTRGNTEAFF.

This clone was detected only a few times. The V call is TRBV6-5, the J call TRBJ2-7; TRBD1 agrees at 9 bases. The ends lost 6 bases at V and 1 base at J; junction bases unmatched: 7. The CDR3 spans 15 residues. Per the germline V gene, CDR1 is MNHEY and CDR2 is SVGAGI. The CDR3 spells CASSQGQGGSYEQYF. CDR3 nucleotides: TGTGCCAGCAGCCAGGGACAGGGAGGTTCCTACGAGCAGTACTTC.

The chain couples TRBV29-1 to TRBJ2-7; a weak D match, TRBD1 (5 bases). The CDR3 runs 13 residues. Germline CDR1 and CDR2: SQVTM and ANQGSEA. V shed 6 bases and J shed 1 base, with 13 bases lying between them. Here the CDR3 DNA reads TGCAGCGTGGGGCAGCACCTTTCCTACGAGCAGTACTTC. It translates to CSVGQHLSYEQYF.

The chain links TRBV30 to TRBJ2-7; 7 nucleotides line up with TRBD1. Germline lookup yields CDR1 GTSNPN and CDR2 SVGIG (reference sequence). This CDR3 contains 14 residues. J was trimmed by 2 bases and V by 0 bases; bases with no gene match: 4. CDR3 protein: CAWSVGQGAYEQYF. The CDR3 region has the DNA TGTGCCTGGAGTGTCGGCCAGGGGGCCTACGAGCAGTACTTC.

The chain couples TRBV25-1 to TRBJ1-1; D is ambiguous. This CDR3 is built from 11 residues. With 7 bases removed from V and 11 bases from J, the gap between germline ends came to 14 bases. The germline V gene encodes CDR1 MGHDK and CDR2 SYGVNS. CDR3 sequence (DNA): TGTGCCAGCATCCATGGTCGGAGGGCTTTCTTT. Translating gives CASIHGRRAFF.

The CDR3 spells CASSWDGGQGNSPLHF. The CDR3 nucleotides are TGTGCCAGCAGCTGGGATGGAGGACAGGGAAATTCACCCCTCCACTTT. The chain links TRBV5-4 to TRBJ1-6; 8 bases match TRBD1. This CDR3 is 16 amino acids long. V was pared by 3 bases and J by 7 bases, with 9 bases of the junction left unmatched. The germline V gene encodes CDR1 SGHNT and CDR2 YYREEE (reference sequence).

This clone turned up a few times. The chain is built from TRBV19 and TRBJ2-1; 8 nucleotides line up with TRBD2. V lost 6 bases and J lost 0; bases outside the gene matches: 1. The CDR3 consists of 14 residues. Germline assignment: CDR1 LNHDA and CDR2 SQIVND (reference sequence). The CDR3 here is CASRSGSSYNEQFF. CDR3 bases: TGTGCCAGTAGGAGCGGGAGCTCCTACAATGAGCAGTTCTTC.

The chain couples TRBV30 to TRBJ2-5; 7 bases fit TRBD1. This CDR3 region has 12 residues. V was pared by 4 bases and J by 5 bases, with 4 bases of the junction left unmatched. Germline V CDR1 and CDR2: GTSNPN, SVGIG (reference sequence). CDR3 sequence (DNA): TGTGCCTGGATACCGACAGGGGAGACCCAGTACTTC. This gives the protein CAWIPTGETQYF. The complete variable domain, with remaining parts taken from reference TRBV30 and TRBJ2-5, reads SQTIHQWPATLVQPVGSPLSLECTVEGTSNPNLYWYRQAAGRGLQLLFYSVGIGQISSEVPQNLSASRPQDRQFILSSKKLLLSDSGFYLCAWIPTGETQYFGPGTRLLVL.

The chain uses TRBV6-5 and TRBJ1-2; D is ambiguous. There are 15 residues in the CDR3. Germline assignment: CDR1 MNHEY and CDR2 SVGAGI. Trimming stripped 7 bases from V and 4 bases from J, with 19 bases between. CDR3 protein: CASTPIVGSFYGYTF. DNA for the CDR3: TGTGCCAGCACTCCCATCGTCGGGTCCTTCTATGGCTACACCTTC.

The chain has TRBV4-3 and TRBJ2-1; 11 bases fit TRBD2. The V segment lost 4 bases and the J segment 5 bases; nucleotides outside the gene matches: 7. The CDR3 is 16 residues long. The germline CDR1 and CDR2 sequences are LGHNA and YSLEER. For the CDR3, the DNA is TGCGCCAGCAGCCGCGCTGTAGCGGGGGGGAACAATGAGCAGTTCTTC. Amino acid sequence: CASSRAVAGGNNEQFF.

The chain is built from TRBV7-9 and TRBJ1-5; 9 nucleotides agree with TRBD1. Trimming removed 5 bases from V and 7 bases from J; junction bases left unmatched: 15. The CDR3 consists of 17 residues. Germline V gives CDR1 SEHNR, CDR2 FQNEAQ (reference sequence). DNA of the CDR3: TGTGCCAGCAGCCCGAACCCGGGACAGGGTATTTGGCAGCCCCAGCATTTT. It codes for CASSPNPGQGIWQPQHF.

The V and J genes are TRBV23-1 and TRBJ2-7; TRBD1 matches at 7 bases. TRBV23-1 is given ORF status, its function remaining uncertain. The CDR3 sequence is 16 residues long. With 3 bases clipped from V and 5 bases from J, the junction kept 13 bases outside the gene matches. The CDR3 region is CASSHLKGAKAHEQYF. As DNA, the CDR3 is TGCGCCAGCAGTCATCTTAAGGGGGCTAAGGCCCACGAGCAGTACTTC.

The chain is built from TRBV7-9 and TRBJ1-3, with D possibly being TRBD1 (6 bases). The CDR3 extends over 14 amino acids. V was clipped by 3 bases and J by 3 bases, with 9 bases between them. The germline V gene encodes CDR1 SEHNR and CDR2 FQNEAQ (reference sequence). The CDR3 coding sequence is TGTGCCAGCAGCTTGGGGGCATTTGGAAACACCATATATTTT. Its translation: CASSLGAFGNTIYF. Complete variable domain (other parts from reference TRBV7-9 and TRBJ1-3): DTGVSQNPRHKITKRGQNVTFRCDPISEHNRLYWYRQTLGQGPEFLTYFQNEAQLEKSRLLSDRFSAERPKGSFSTLEIQRTEQGDSAMYLCASSLGAFGNTIYFGEGSWLTVV.

This chain connects TRBV27 to TRBJ1-2; 7 bases fit TRBD1. Germline V CDR1 and CDR2: MNHEY, SMNVEV (reference sequence). This CDR3 has 14 residues. The J segment lost 4 bases and the V segment lost 5 bases, leaving 7 bases of the junction unmatched. CDR3 amino acids: CASSIRTGSYGYTF. As DNA, the CDR3 is TGTGCCAGCAGTATCCGGACAGGAAGCTATGGCTACACCTTC.

V and J are TRBV6-5 and TRBJ2-7, with TRBD1 matching 7 bases. V shed 4 bases, J shed 4 bases, and the junction held 13 bases outside the gene matches. CDR3 length equals 16 residues. Germline V gene lookup returns CDR1 MNHEY and CDR2 SVGAGI. CDR3 bases: TGTGCCAGCAGTTGGATGGGGGACCCAGGGGGTTACGAGCAGTACTTC. This encodes CASSWMGDPGGYEQYF.

The chain carries TRBV2 and TRBJ2-3; TRBD2 matches 9 bases. CDR3 length: 15 residues. The germline V gene has CDR1 SNHLY and CDR2 FYNNEI. With V trimmed by 8 bases and J by 1 base, 7 bases remained unmatched. CDR3 sequence reads: CASVAGEIRTDTQYF. DNA for the CDR3: TGTGCCAGCGTAGCGGGGGAGATACGCACAGATACGCAGTATTTT. Looking up the rest from reference TRBV2 and TRBJ2-3 gives the full variable domain: EPEVTQTPSHQVTQMGQEVILRCVPISNHLYFYWYRQILGQKVEFLVSFYNNEISEKSEIFDDQFSVERPDGSNFTLKIRSTKLEDSAMYFCASVAGEIRTDTQYFGPGTRLTVL.